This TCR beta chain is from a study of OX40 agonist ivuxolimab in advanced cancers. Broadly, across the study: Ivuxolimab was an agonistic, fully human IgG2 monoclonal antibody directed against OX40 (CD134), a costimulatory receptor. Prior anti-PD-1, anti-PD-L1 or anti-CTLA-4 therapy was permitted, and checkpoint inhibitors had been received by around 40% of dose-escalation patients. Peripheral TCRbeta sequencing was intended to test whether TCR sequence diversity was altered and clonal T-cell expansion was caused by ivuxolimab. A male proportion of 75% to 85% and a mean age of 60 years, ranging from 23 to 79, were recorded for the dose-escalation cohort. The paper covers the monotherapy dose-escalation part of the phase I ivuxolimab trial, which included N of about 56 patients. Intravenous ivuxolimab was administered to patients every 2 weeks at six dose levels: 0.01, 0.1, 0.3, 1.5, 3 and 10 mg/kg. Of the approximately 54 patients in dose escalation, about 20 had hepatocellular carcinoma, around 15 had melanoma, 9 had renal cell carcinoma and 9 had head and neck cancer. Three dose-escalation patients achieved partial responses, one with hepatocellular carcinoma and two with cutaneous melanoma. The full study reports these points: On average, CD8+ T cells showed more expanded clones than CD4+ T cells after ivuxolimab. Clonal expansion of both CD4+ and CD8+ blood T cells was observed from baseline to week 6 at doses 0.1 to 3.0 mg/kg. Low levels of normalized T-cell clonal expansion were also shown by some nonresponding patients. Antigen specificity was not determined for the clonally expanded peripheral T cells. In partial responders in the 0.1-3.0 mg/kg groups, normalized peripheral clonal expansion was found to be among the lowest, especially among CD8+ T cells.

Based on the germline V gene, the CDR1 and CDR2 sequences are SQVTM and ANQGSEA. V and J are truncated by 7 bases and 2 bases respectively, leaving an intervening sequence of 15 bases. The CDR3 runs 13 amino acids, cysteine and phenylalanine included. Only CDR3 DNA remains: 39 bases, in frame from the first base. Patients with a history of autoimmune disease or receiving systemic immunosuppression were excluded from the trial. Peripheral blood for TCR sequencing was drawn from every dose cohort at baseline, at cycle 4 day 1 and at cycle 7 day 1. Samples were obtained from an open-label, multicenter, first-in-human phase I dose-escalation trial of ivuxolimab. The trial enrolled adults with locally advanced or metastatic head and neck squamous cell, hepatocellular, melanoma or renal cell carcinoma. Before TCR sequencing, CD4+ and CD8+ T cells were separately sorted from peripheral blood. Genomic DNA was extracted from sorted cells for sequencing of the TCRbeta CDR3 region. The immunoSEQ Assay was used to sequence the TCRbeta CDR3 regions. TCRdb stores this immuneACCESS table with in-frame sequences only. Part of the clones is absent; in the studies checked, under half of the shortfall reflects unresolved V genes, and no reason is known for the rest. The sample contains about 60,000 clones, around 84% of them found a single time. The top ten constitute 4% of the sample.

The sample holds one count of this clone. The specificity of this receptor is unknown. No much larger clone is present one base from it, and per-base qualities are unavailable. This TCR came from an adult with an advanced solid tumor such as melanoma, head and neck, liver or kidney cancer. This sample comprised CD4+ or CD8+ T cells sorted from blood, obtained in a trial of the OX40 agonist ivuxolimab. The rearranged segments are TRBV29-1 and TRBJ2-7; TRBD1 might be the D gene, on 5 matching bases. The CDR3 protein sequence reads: CSAASQATYEQYF. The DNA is TGCAGCGCCGCGTCACAGGCCACCTACGAGCAGTACTTC.